This entry describes one TCR beta chain. As yet, its antigen is unknown. Samples were taken at baseline and on day 1 of cycles 4 and 7. The sample is drawn from a study of OX40 agonist ivuxolimab in advanced cancers. On the study more broadly: Age averaged around 60 years (range roughly 20 to 90), and roughly 82% were male.

Generated by immunoSEQ multiplex PCR, the TCRdb table keeps only in-frame clones and is missing some. The table includes around 140,000 clones, over 75% detected once. Overall study results and limits: CD4+ and CD8+ blood T cells expanded clonally by week 6 at 0.1 to 3.0 mg/kg.

Sequences were derived from CD4+ or CD8+ T cells sorted from blood, sampled in a trial of the OX40 agonist ivuxolimab. The sequence was collected from an adult with an advanced solid tumor such as melanoma, head and neck, liver or kidney cancer.

For the CDR3, the DNA is TGTGCCAGCAGCTTGGGACTAGCGGGAGCAGATACGCAGTATTTT. Its translation is CASSLGLAGADTQYF. V is TRBV5-6 and J is TRBJ2-3, with TRBD2 identical over 12 bases. Losses at the gene ends were 0 bases for V and 4 bases for J; bases not matched to a gene: 0. This CDR3 region has 15 residues. CDR1 is SGHDT, CDR2 YYEEEE, per germline.